Shown below are 10 T cell receptor beta chains from a single sample sequenced in a study of post-analysis software for immune sequencing data. These receptors have no identified antigens. Overall study findings and caveats: Five TRBV segments (TRBV5-6, TRBV5-1 and TRBV20-1 among them) occurred more frequently in patients than in controls.

Tagging with unique molecular identifiers was a feature of the TCR beta cDNA libraries. TCRdb analysed the PCR reads with MiXCR anew, one entry per CDR3 protein. The sample has 250,000 to 300,000 distinct CDR3 sequences, around 34% seen once; the top ten hold under 5%. Source material: blood. All receptors come from a girl under 18 with multiple sclerosis.

As for this clonotype: A read error may explain this, as a much larger clone is one base away. J is TRBJ2-3 and V is TRBV5-5; 7 nucleotides match TRBD2. The CDR3 contains 15 residues. From germline, CDR1 is SGHKS and CDR2 YYEKEE (reference sequence). CDR3 amino acids: CASSLVVAGTGTQYF. DNA of the CDR3: TGTGCCAGCAGCTTGGTGGTAGCGGGCACAGGTACGCAGTATTTT.

This clonotype was seen more than once but under ten times. This sequence joins TRBV7-9 and TRBJ2-7; no clear D. CDR3 length: 17 residues. CDR1 SEHNR and CDR2 FQNEAQ come from the germline V gene (reference sequence). Trimming shortened V by 6 bases and J by 0 bases, and 21 bases separated the two germline ends. The CDR3 region has the DNA TGTGCCAGCAGTCAATGGAAAAAAAGCGCCACCTCCTACGAGCAGTACTTC. This translates into CASSQWKKSATSYEQYF.

This clonotype was counted between two and nine times. DNA of the CDR3: TGTGCCAGCAGCTTAGGAGCATCACGGCCCCAGCATTTT. Its translation: CASSLGASRPQHF. The chain has TRBV7-9 and TRBJ1-5; D gene ambiguous. The CDR3 has 13 amino acids. The V gene's germline CDR1 is SEHNR and CDR2 FQNEAQ (reference sequence). The germline V and J ends were trimmed by 1 base and 9 bases, with 10 bases remaining between them. The full variable domain, rest sourced from reference TRBV7-9 and TRBJ1-5, is DTGVSQNPRHKITKRGQNVTFRCDPISEHNRLYWYRQTLGQGPEFLTYFQNEAQLEKSRLLSDRFSAERPKGSFSTLEIQRTEQGDSAMYLCASSLGASRPQHFGDGTRLSIL.

On this clonotype: The conserved phenylalanine or tryptophan normally closing the CDR3 is absent here, so this likely arose from a read error. Because the CDR3's place on the DNA is in doubt, the DNA is left out and the CDR3 is given as listed by TCRdb. This sequence joins TRBV12-5 and TRBJ2-5; the table names TRBD2, a call not compared with the DNA. The CDR3 comprises 16 residues, both ends counted. The germline gives CDR1 LGHNT, CDR2 FRNRAP. CDR3 sequence: CASGLSARAGGYTFGS.

The V and J genes are TRBV5-5 and TRBJ2-4; D may be TRBD1 or TRBD2 (6 bases each). V was clipped by 1 base and J by 0 bases, with 17 bases between them. Germline CDR1 reads SGHKS; CDR2 reads YYEKEE (reference sequence). CDR3 length equals 18 residues. CDR3 loop: CASSLTGGPLGAKNIQYF. The CDR3 DNA is TGTGCCAGCAGCTTGACCGGGGGCCCACTAGGAGCCAAAAACATTCAGTACTTC. Variable domain in full (rest from reference TRBV5-5 and TRBJ2-4): DAGVTQSPTHLIKTRGQQVTLRCSPISGHKSVSWYQQVLGQGPQFIFQYYEKEERGRGNFPDRFSARQFPNYSSELNVNALLLGDSALYLCASSLTGGPLGAKNIQYFGAGTRLSVL.

As to this clonotype: Being one base from a much bigger clone, this may be a read error. V and J are TRBV5-1 and TRBJ1-6; TRBD1 aligns across 9 bases. The CDR3 is made up of 15 amino acids. CDR1 and CDR2 from the germline V gene are SGHRS and YFSETQ. The CDR3 loop is CASSVSQGANSPPHF. CDR3 coding DNA: TGCGCCAGCAGCGTGTCACAGGGGGCGAATTCACCCCCCCACTTT.

The table lists this clonotype with many counts. The chain joins TRBV6-1 to TRBJ1-4, with 10 bases aligning to TRBD1. The CDR3 is 15 amino acids. Per the germline V gene, CDR1 is MNHNS and CDR2 is SASEGT. With 5 bases clipped from V and 6 bases from J, the junction kept 6 bases outside the gene matches. The CDR3 sequence: CASSTPGTGDEKLFF. For the CDR3, the DNA is TGTGCCAGCAGTACCCCCGGGACAGGGGATGAAAAACTGTTTTTT.

This clonotype was seen ten or more times. V usage is TRBV7-2 and J usage is TRBJ2-3; TRBD2 matches 13 bases. Trimming removed 2 bases from V and 5 bases from J; junction bases left unmatched: 10. CDR1 and CDR2 from the germline V gene are SGHTA and FQGNSA. The CDR3 has 18 residues. CDR3 bases: TGTGCCAGCAGCTTACTACTAGCGGGGGGGCATTCGCTAGATACGCAGTATTTT. This sequence encodes CASSLLLAGGHSLDTQYF.

This clonotype appeared many times. This chain joins TRBV5-1 and TRBJ2-3; 9 nucleotides align to TRBD1. The CDR3 covers 14 residues. Trimming took 7 bases from V and 2 from J; bases not matched to a gene: 5. The germline CDR1 and CDR2 sequences are SGHRS and YFSETQ. The CDR3 DNA reads as TGCGCCAGCCGGAGACAGGGGGACACAGATACGCAGTATTTT. Protein: CASRRQGDTDTQYF. The full variable domain, its missing parts supplied by reference TRBV5-1 and TRBJ2-3, is KAGVTQTPRYLIKTRGQQVTLSCSPISGHRSVSWYQQTPGQGLQFLFEYFSETQRNKGNFPGRFSGRQFSNSRSEMNVSTLELGDSALYLCASRRQGDTDTQYFGPGTRLTVL.

Notes on this clonotype: A much larger clonotype is one base distant, so this may be a read error. The chain uses TRBV7-2 and TRBJ1-1; D is unresolved. Germline CDR1 is SGHTA and CDR2 is FQGNSA. The CDR3 is 13 residues long. The CDR3 is CAGSPRLNTEAFF. The CDR3 coding sequence is TGTGCCGGCAGCCCGAGACTGAACACTGAAGCTTTCTTT.